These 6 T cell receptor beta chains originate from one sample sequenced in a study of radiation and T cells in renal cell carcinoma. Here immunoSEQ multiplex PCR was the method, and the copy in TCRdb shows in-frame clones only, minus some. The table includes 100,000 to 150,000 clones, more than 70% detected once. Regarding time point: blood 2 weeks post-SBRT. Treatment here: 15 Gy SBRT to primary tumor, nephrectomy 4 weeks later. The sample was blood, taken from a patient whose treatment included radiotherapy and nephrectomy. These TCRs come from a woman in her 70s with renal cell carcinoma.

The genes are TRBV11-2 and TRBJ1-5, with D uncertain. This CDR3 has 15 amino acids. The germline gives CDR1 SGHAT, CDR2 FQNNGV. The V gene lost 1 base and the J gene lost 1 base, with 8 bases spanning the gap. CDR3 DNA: TGTGCCAGCAGCTTAGGTCCGGAAAGCAATCAGCCCCAGCATTTT. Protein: CASSLGPESNQPQHF.

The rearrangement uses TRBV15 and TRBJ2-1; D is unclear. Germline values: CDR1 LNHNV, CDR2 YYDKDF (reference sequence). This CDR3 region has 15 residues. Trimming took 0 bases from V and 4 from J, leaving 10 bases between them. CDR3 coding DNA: TGTGCCACCAGCAGAGAAGATCGGCAGTACAATGAGCAGTTCTTC. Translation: CATSREDRQYNEQFF.

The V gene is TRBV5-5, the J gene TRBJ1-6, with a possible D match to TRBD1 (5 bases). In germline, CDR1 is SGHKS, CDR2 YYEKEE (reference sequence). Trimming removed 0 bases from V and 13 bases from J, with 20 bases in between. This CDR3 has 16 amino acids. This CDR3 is CASSLEGRPDYSPLHF. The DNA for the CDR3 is TGTGCCAGCAGCTTGGAGGGACGGCCAGATTACAGTCCCCTCCACTTT.

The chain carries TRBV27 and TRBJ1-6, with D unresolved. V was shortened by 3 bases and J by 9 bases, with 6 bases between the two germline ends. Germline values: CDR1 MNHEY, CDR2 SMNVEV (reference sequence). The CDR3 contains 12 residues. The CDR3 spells CASSFMGSPLHF. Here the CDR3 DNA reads TGTGCCAGCAGTTTTATGGGTTCACCCCTCCACTTT.

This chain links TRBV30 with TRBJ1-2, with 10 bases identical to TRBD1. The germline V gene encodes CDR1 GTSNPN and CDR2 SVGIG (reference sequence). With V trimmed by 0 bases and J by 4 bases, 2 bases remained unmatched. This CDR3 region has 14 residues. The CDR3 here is CAWSVRDRGYGYTF. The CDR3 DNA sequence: TGTGCCTGGAGTGTACGGGACAGGGGCTATGGCTACACCTTC. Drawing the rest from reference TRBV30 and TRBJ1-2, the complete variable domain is SQTIHQWPATLVQPVGSPLSLECTVEGTSNPNLYWYRQAAGRGLQLLFYSVGIGQISSEVPQNLSASRPQDRQFILSSKKLLLSDSGFYLCAWSVRDRGYGYTFGSGTRLTVV.

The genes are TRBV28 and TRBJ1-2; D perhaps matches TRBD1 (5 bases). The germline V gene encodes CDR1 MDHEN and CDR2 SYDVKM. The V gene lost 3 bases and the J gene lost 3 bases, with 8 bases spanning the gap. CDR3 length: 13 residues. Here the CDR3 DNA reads TGTGCCAGCAGTTTCCCACAGGACTATGGCTACACCTTC. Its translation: CASSFPQDYGYTF.